This T cell receptor beta chain appears in the sequencing data of a study of blood T cell repertoires in COVID-19. The wider study: The United States, Italy and Spain supplied acute and convalescent COVID-19 samples. Nucleic acid was either cDNA or gDNA, and it came from T cells, B-cell-depleted T cells, or PBMCs.

The CDR3 is made up of 12 amino acids. Trimming removed 6 bases from V and 5 bases from J, with 10 bases in between. Per the germline V gene, CDR1 is MNHEY and CDR2 is SMNVEV (reference sequence). As handled by the study authors: The authors estimated nucleated cell counts from reference gene primer amplification. TCRdb's table, derived via immunoSEQ multiplex PCR, lists solely in-frame clones and lacks some. Clonal size and the V and J genes are those of that table, whereas D and trimming came from the DNA. The sample has about 240,000 clones; about 81% are singletons. The TCR sequence derives from a woman aged 60 to 75 with active or convalescent COVID-19. The chain combines TRBV27 with TRBJ1-1, with D uncertain. Material for sequencing was peripheral blood. The CDR3 protein is CASSSLRTEAFF. The CDR3 DNA reads as TGTGCCAGCAGCTCTCTGCGGACTGAAGCTTTCTTT.